A single sample gave rise to the 11 T cell receptor beta chains below, sequenced in a study of OX40 agonist ivuxolimab in advanced cancers. Clones were read by immunoSEQ multiplex PCR, and TCRdb kept only the in-frame ones, dropping some. Among under 85,000 clones, approximately 79% were seen once, and the ten largest hold just under 2.5%. Sequencing used CD4+ or CD8+ T cells sorted from blood, obtained in a trial of the OX40 agonist ivuxolimab. The receptors shown here come from an adult with an advanced solid tumor such as melanoma, head and neck, liver or kidney cancer.

The rearrangement uses TRBV7-3 and TRBJ1-2; D is unclear. The CDR3 runs 13 residues. Germline V gene lookup returns CDR1 SGHTA and CDR2 FQGTGA. V gave up 1 base and J gave up 6 bases, with 9 bases separating them. CDR3 region: CASSLRTPNGYTF. As DNA, the CDR3 is TGTGCCAGCAGCTTAAGGACCCCTAATGGCTACACCTTC.

The chain recombines TRBV18 with TRBJ1-2, with TRBD1 identical over 12 bases. The CDR3 is 14 residues long. CDR1 and CDR2 from the germline V gene are KGHSH and LQKENI. V dropped 4 bases and J dropped 6; count of bases not matched to a gene: 3. CDR3 sequence (DNA): TGTGCCAGCTCACGAGGGACAGGGGGCGATGGCTACACCTTC. This translates into CASSRGTGGDGYTF. The whole variable domain, remainder taken from reference TRBV18 and TRBJ1-2, is NAGVMQNPRHLVRRRGQEARLRCSPMKGHSHVYWYRQLPEEGLKFMVYLQKENIIDESGMPKERFSAEFPKEGPSILRIQQVVRGDSAAYFCASSRGTGGDGYTFGSGTRLTVV.

The chain uses TRBV7-2 and TRBJ1-5; the D is unclear. The V end was cut by 1 base, the J end by 9 bases, with 7 bases between. The CDR3 has 12 residues. Looked up from germline, CDR1 is SGHTA and CDR2 is FQGNSA. For the CDR3, the DNA is TGTGCCAGCAGCTTAGGGGTGAGGCCCCAGCATTTT. It codes for CASSLGVRPQHF. Complete variable domain (other parts from reference TRBV7-2 and TRBJ1-5): GAGVSQSPSNKVTEKGKDVELRCDPISGHTALYWYRQSLGQGLEFLIYFQGNSAPDKSGLPSDRFSAERTGGSVSTLTIQRTQQEDSAVYLCASSLGVRPQHFGDGTRLSIL.

The V call is TRBV28, the J call TRBJ2-6, with no clear D. This CDR3 spans 13 amino acids. Between the trimmed V and J ends, which lost 7 bases and 2 bases, there was a span of 6 bases. The germline V gene encodes CDR1 MDHEN and CDR2 SYDVKM. CDR3 coding DNA: TGTGCCAGCACCAGCCCTGGGGCCAACGTCCTGACTTTC. Amino acid sequence: CASTSPGANVLTF.

The chain uses TRBV2 and TRBJ2-6; TRBD1 is a possible D gene (5 bases). Germline lookup yields CDR1 SNHLY and CDR2 FYNNEI. The CDR3 is made up of 17 amino acids. The V end was cut by 6 bases, the J end by 4 bases, with 19 bases between. CDR3 amino acids: CASSRQGNLGGANVLTF. The CDR3, as DNA: TGTGCCAGCAGCCGTCAGGGAAATCTGGGGGGGGCCAACGTCCTGACTTTC.

The gene calls are TRBV18 and TRBJ1-6; maybe TRBD1 (6 bases). There are 16 residues in the CDR3. Germline CDR1 reads KGHSH; CDR2 reads LQKENI. V gave up 2 bases and J gave up 5 bases, with 13 bases separating them. The CDR3 region is CASSPTQGLNNSPLHF. As DNA, the CDR3 is TGTGCCAGCTCACCAACTCAGGGGCTCAATAATTCACCCCTCCACTTT.

The V call is TRBV7-9, the J call TRBJ2-1; 7 bases match TRBD2. Trimming removed 5 bases from V and 7 bases from J; junction bases left unmatched: 11. The CDR3 extends over 15 amino acids. Looked up from germline, CDR1 is SEHNR and CDR2 is FQNEAQ (reference sequence). The CDR3 region is CASSPLRTSLNEQFF. The CDR3 DNA reads as TGTGCCAGCAGCCCACTCCGGACTAGTCTAAATGAGCAGTTCTTC.

The chain employs TRBV6-5 and TRBJ2-7, with no clear D. CDR1 MNHEY and CDR2 SVGAGI come from the germline V gene. The CDR3 is made up of 12 amino acids. Deletions cut 5 bases from V and 5 bases from J, with 10 bases between. This chain's CDR3 is CASSIRGDEQYF. CDR3 coding DNA: TGTGCCAGCAGTATCCGAGGTGACGAGCAGTACTTC.

The chain employs TRBV7-2 and TRBJ1-1, with D possibly matching TRBD1 (6 bases). CDR3 length: 14 residues. Germline loops: CDR1 SGHTA, CDR2 FQGNSA. The V end lost 0 bases, the J end lost 5 bases, and 10 bases lay between the germline ends. The CDR3 is CASSLAGGSTEAFF. The CDR3 region has the DNA TGTGCCAGCAGCTTAGCAGGGGGGAGTACTGAAGCTTTCTTT.

The chain couples TRBV6-5 to TRBJ2-3; D is undetermined. Germline CDR1 reads MNHEY; CDR2 reads SVGAGI. The germline V and J ends were trimmed by 8 bases and 2 bases, with 11 bases remaining between them. The CDR3 length is 13 residues. CDR3 sequence (DNA): TGTGCCAGCCGGCCGACCCACACAGATACGCAGTATTTT. As protein: CASRPTHTDTQYF.

The CDR3 region is CASSPANTEAFF. DNA of the CDR3: TGTGCCAGCTCACCGGCTAACACTGAAGCTTTCTTT. V is TRBV18 and J is TRBJ1-1, with D hard to call. Trimming pared 3 bases from V and 2 bases from J, leaving 4 bases between. The CDR3 spans 12 residues. Germline V gives CDR1 KGHSH, CDR2 LQKENI.